The source of this T cell receptor beta chain is a study of beta chain features in type 1 diabetes. Study-level results: A closer apparent resemblance between naive, central memory and Treg TCRB repertoires was seen in patients than in healthy donors. In all four CD4+ subsets, TCRB CDR3 length was significantly, moderately reduced in type 1 diabetes. There was no resolution here of whether HLA type influences TCRB rearrangement.

Since all of the isolated RNA was reverse transcribed, expressed TCRB transcripts were what got sequenced. Measured with immunoSEQ multiplex PCR; TCRdb has only the in-frame clones, and not every one. Among about 360,000 clones listed, around an eighth were seen once. V was shortened by 2 bases and J by 5 bases, with 13 bases between the two germline ends. Germline V gene data show CDR1 as SGDLS and CDR2 as YYNGEE. The CDR3 is 15 amino acids. This clone was counted a few times. Antigen: not known. Each of the CD4+ naive, central memory, regulatory and stem cell-like memory populations was sorted via CD45RO/CCR7/CD25/CD127/CD95/CD27.

This receptor was obtained from a woman aged 18-35 years with type 1 diabetes. Sequences were obtained from naive CD4+ T cells from blood. The rearrangement links TRBV9 to TRBJ2-2, with a weak D call TRBD2 (5 bases). CDR3 coding DNA: TGTGCCAGCAGCGTGCGGAGCGGTTTGACCGGGGAGCTGTTTTTT. Translating it yields CASSVRSGLTGELFF.